Given below is one T cell receptor (beta chain) in context. The antigen remains unidentified. Sequencing used immunoSEQ multiplex PCR; TCRdb keeps in-frame clones, though not all of them. Among around 40,000 clones listed, approximately 86% were seen once. V dropped 1 base and J dropped 5 bases, with 15 bases sitting between them. Germline-derived CDR1 and CDR2 are MGHRA and YSYEKL. The CDR3 has 16 amino acids. The data belong to a study of OX40 agonist ivuxolimab in advanced cancers. Findings and caveats of the study: Within 6 weeks, CD4+ and CD8+ blood T cells expanded clonally at 0.1 to 3.0 mg/kg. CD8+ T cells were the subset that, on average, had more expanded clones than CD4+.

This rearrangement joins TRBV4-1 to TRBJ1-5, with a weak D call TRBD1 (6 bases). Specimen: CD4+ or CD8+ T cells sorted from blood, collected in a trial of the OX40 agonist ivuxolimab. The clonotype originates from an adult with an advanced solid tumor such as melanoma, head and neck, liver or kidney cancer. The CDR3 region has the DNA TGCGCCAGCAGCCAAGGGACAGCCCTCCAATATCAGCCCCAGCATTTT. Protein product: CASSQGTALQYQPQHF.